Shown below are 32 T cell receptor beta chains from a single sample sequenced in a study of regulatory T cells in long-lasting Graves disease. CDR3-region Arm-PCR and iRepertoire HTBI primers produced the TCR beta libraries. TCRdb re-analysed the multiplex PCR reads in MiXCR, keeping a single row per CDR3 protein. This sample has about 530,000 distinct CDR3 sequences, with roughly a sixth found just once. Time point indicated: newly diagnosed GD, antithyroid drugs for less than 3 months. After RNA was extracted from PBMCs, the TCR library was made from it. These data were likewise used in another study, on T cells in Graves' hyperthyroidism and ophthalmopathy.

Material: peripheral blood mononuclear cells (PBMCs), obtained at new diagnosis, from a patient treated with antithyroid drugs. The receptor set was obtained from a middle-aged woman with Graves disease.

The CDR3 reads CASSLRQGAVNTF. For the CDR3, the DNA is TGTGCCAGCAGCTTAAGACAGGGGGCGGTGAACACCTTC. This chain connects TRBV11-2 to TRBJ1-2; 10 nucleotides line up with TRBD1. V was pared by 2 bases and J by 12 bases, with 6 bases of the junction left unmatched. Per germline, CDR1 SGHAT and CDR2 FQNNGV. The CDR3 spans 13 residues.

In this sample, this clonotype turned up a few times. This rearrangement joins TRBV6-2 or TRBV6-3 to TRBJ1-2; 8 bases match TRBD1. V trimming: 5 bases; J trimming: 4 bases; junction bases outside the gene matches: 9. The CDR3 is 15 amino acids. Germline assignment: CDR1 MNHEY and CDR2 SVGEGT. This chain's CDR3 is CASSDGQGGVYGYTF. CDR3 in DNA: TGTGCCAGCAGTGACGGACAGGGAGGAGTCTATGGCTACACCTTC.

The chain joins TRBV12-3 or TRBV12-4 to TRBJ1-3; no clear D gene. The ends were cut back, 6 bases at V and 0 bases at J, with 3 bases in the middle. CDR3 size: 12 residues. The CDR3 spells CASRRSGNTIYF. DNA of the CDR3: TGTGCCAGCAGGCGCTCTGGAAACACCATATATTTT.

Ten or more counts support this clonotype. The genes are TRBV20-1 and TRBJ2-7; TRBD1 agrees at 11 bases. CDR3 size: 15 residues. Germline values: CDR1 DFQATT, CDR2 SNEGSKA (reference sequence). J was trimmed by 6 bases and V by 4 bases; bases with no gene match: 11. CDR3 nucleotides: TGCAGTGCTAAACCTCCCCAGGACAGGGGGCTCGAGCAGTACTTC. It encodes CSAKPPQDRGLEQYF.

This clonotype appeared once. The V gene is TRBV30, the J gene TRBJ2-7; TRBD2 is a possible D gene (5 bases). This CDR3 is built from 15 residues. Trimming cost V 0 bases and J 7 bases, with 19 bases left between them. Germline V lookup: CDR1 GTSNPN, CDR2 SVGIG (reference sequence). CDR3 bases: TGTGCCTGGAGTGTAAGGCTCGGGGTTAGAGGGGAGCAGTACTTC. It yields the protein CAWSVRLGVRGEQYF.

This clonotype was counted ten times or more. The chain employs TRBV7-2 and TRBJ2-7; no definite D call. Per the germline V gene, CDR1 is SGHTA and CDR2 is FQGNSA. There are 14 residues in the CDR3. Trimming stripped 8 bases from V and 0 bases from J, with 14 bases between. This CDR3 is CASGNEHLSYEQYF. The DNA for the CDR3 is TGTGCCAGCGGAAATGAGCATCTCTCCTACGAGCAGTACTTC.

This clonotype was seen many times. V gene TRBV12-3 or TRBV12-4 combines with J gene TRBJ1-5; possibly TRBD1 for D (6 bases). The CDR3 consists of 14 residues. V was cut by 3 bases and J by 4 bases, with 10 bases left in between. The chain's CDR3 is CASSFGTLNQPQHF. The CDR3 DNA follows: TGTGCCAGCAGTTTCGGGACACTAAATCAGCCCCAGCATTTT.

This clonotype has more than one count but fewer than ten. The genes are TRBV3-1 and TRBJ1-4, with a tentative D call TRBD1 (6 bases). The CDR3 consists of 17 residues. The V end was cut by 0 bases, the J end by 2 bases, with 13 bases between. Germline V gene data show CDR1 as LGHDT and CDR2 as YNNKEL (reference sequence). Here the CDR3 DNA reads TGTGCCAGCAGCCAAGATCGAAACAGGGTCACTAATGAAAAACTGTTTTTT. This codes for CASSQDRNRVTNEKLFF.

The rearrangement links TRBV4-1 to TRBJ1-1; no firm D call. Trimming removed 2 bases from V and 3 bases from J, with 4 bases in between. Per the germline V gene, CDR1 is MGHRA and CDR2 is YSYEKL. There are 12 residues in the CDR3. CDR3 coding DNA: TGCGCCAGCAGCCAAATGGACACTGAAGCTTTCTTT. The encoded protein is CASSQMDTEAFF.

This clonotype was seen many times. The J gene is TRBJ2-7, the V gene TRBV20-1; 12 bases map to TRBD2. Germline V gene sequence: CDR1 DFQATT, CDR2 SNEGSKA (reference sequence). The CDR3 is 14 amino acids. V lost 6 bases and J lost 7; bases outside the gene matches: 10. CDR3 protein: CSARPSGGAKEQYF. As DNA, the CDR3 is TGCAGTGCCCGCCCTAGCGGGGGGGCCAAGGAGCAGTACTTC.

There are many counts of this clonotype. The chain links TRBV12-5 to TRBJ2-3; D uncertain. Germline V CDR1 and CDR2: LGHNT, FRNRAP. The CDR3 has 12 residues. Trimming shortened V by 2 bases and J by 3 bases, and 3 bases separated the two germline ends. The CDR3 nucleotides are TGTGCTAGTGGTTTGCGGACAGATACGCAGTATTTT. This gives the protein CASGLRTDTQYF.

The V call is TRBV6-1, the J call TRBJ2-6, with D possibly TRBD1 on 6 matching bases. In germline, CDR1 is MNHNS, CDR2 SASEGT. CDR3 size: 15 residues. Trimming took off 6 bases at V and 4 bases at J, with 13 bases between the two ends. The CDR3: CASRRGFSGANVLTF. The CDR3 coding sequence is TGTGCCAGCAGGAGGGGGTTTTCAGGGGCCAACGTCCTGACTTTC.

This clonotype came up many times. The V call is TRBV19, the J call TRBJ2-1; possibly TRBD1 or TRBD2 for D (5 bases each). The V end lost 10 bases, the J end lost 7 bases, and 17 bases lay between the germline ends. Germline CDR1 LNHDA, CDR2 SQIVND (reference sequence). The CDR3 length is 13 residues. The CDR3 DNA follows: TGTGCCACTCGTTGGGGGATGGCAAATGAGCAGTTCTTC. Its translation: CATRWGMANEQFF.

The V call is TRBV4-2, the J call TRBJ2-2; weak D call: TRBD2 (5 bases). Germline V gene sequence: CDR1 LGHNA, CDR2 YNFKEQ. V was shortened by 4 bases and J by 8 bases, with 14 bases between the two germline ends. This CDR3 is built from 14 residues. The CDR3 nucleotides read TGTGCCAGCAGCCTGCTCCTAGCCGAGGGGGAGCTGTTTTTT. Translating gives CASSLLLAEGELFF.

In this sample, this clonotype turned up many times. The chain couples TRBV2 to TRBJ1-2; possibly TRBD1 for D (6 bases). The CDR3 is 13 amino acids. Germline CDR1 reads SNHLY; CDR2 reads FYNNEI. The V gene lost 9 bases and the J gene lost 7 bases, with 18 bases spanning the gap. Written as DNA, the CDR3 is TGTGCCAGTACGACAGGCCCTACGGGTGGCTACACCTTC. Its protein is CASTTGPTGGYTF. Full variable domain (outside the CDR3, taken from reference TRBV2 and TRBJ1-2): EPEVTQTPSHQVTQMGQEVILRCVPISNHLYFYWYRQILGQKVEFLVSFYNNEISEKSEIFDDQFSVERPDGSNFTLKIRSTKLEDSAMYFCASTTGPTGGYTFGSGTRLTVV.

This clonotype was found many times. The V and J genes are TRBV20-1 and TRBJ2-5; 12 bases agree with TRBD2. Germline V gene lookup returns CDR1 DFQATT and CDR2 SNEGSKA (reference sequence). Germline trimming cut 2 bases from V and 2 bases from J; bases unmatched to any gene: 3. There are 15 residues in the CDR3. The CDR3 DNA follows: TGCAGTGCTAGAACTAGCGGGGGGCTACAAGAGACCCAGTACTTC. Amino acid sequence: CSARTSGGLQETQYF.

This clonotype has just a few counts. The chain couples TRBV9 to TRBJ2-4, with 7 nucleotides matching TRBD1. This CDR3 contains 16 residues. In germline, CDR1 is SGDLS, CDR2 YYNGEE. After removal of 4 bases from V and 0 bases from J, the junction contained 7 bases not matched to a gene. CDR3 DNA sequence: TGTGCCAGCAGCCCTACAGGGGCCCTAGCCAAAAACATTCAGTACTTC. As protein: CASSPTGALAKNIQYF.

This clonotype has a handful of counts. A single base separates this from a much larger clone, so it may be a read error. The chain links TRBV27 to TRBJ2-7; 12 bases fit TRBD2. The CDR3 consists of 16 residues. Trimming cost V 5 bases and J 0 bases; bases outside gene matches: 5. The germline gives CDR1 MNHEY, CDR2 SMNVEV (reference sequence). This CDR3 reads CASSPLTSGGSYEQYF. The CDR3 DNA reads TGTGCCAGCAGTCCCCTGACTAGCGGGGGCTCCTACGAGCAGTACTTC.

This clonotype was detected a few times. The J gene is TRBJ2-7, the V gene TRBV9, with 7 bases fitting TRBD1. After removal of 4 bases from V and 3 bases from J, the junction contained 10 bases not matched to a gene. The CDR3 totals 15 residues. Germline V gene lookup returns CDR1 SGDLS and CDR2 YYNGEE. CDR3 region: CASSKNDRALYEQYF. In nucleotides, the CDR3 is TGTGCCAGCAGCAAAAATGACAGGGCTCTCTACGAGCAGTACTTC.

This clonotype was detected many times. The genes are TRBV16 and TRBJ2-7, with D perhaps TRBD2 (5 bases). The CDR3 has 14 residues. The V end lost 4 bases, the J end lost 0 bases, and 10 bases lay between the germline ends. Looked up from germline, CDR1 is KGHSY and CDR2 is FQNENV. DNA of the CDR3: TGTGCCAGCAGCCCATCGGGGTTCTCCTACGAGCAGTACTTC. Translation gives CASSPSGFSYEQYF.

The gene calls are TRBV10-3 and TRBJ1-1, with D perhaps matching TRBD1 (5 bases). The germline V gene encodes CDR1 ENHRY and CDR2 SYGVKD. The CDR3 covers 13 residues. V was clipped by 7 bases and J by 4 bases, with 13 bases between them. CDR3 region: CAIMGQSATEAFF. DNA for the CDR3: TGTGCCATCATGGGGCAGTCGGCCACTGAAGCTTTCTTT.

The V call is TRBV7-9, the J call TRBJ2-3, with D possibly matching TRBD2 (6 bases). The germline V gene has CDR1 SEHNR and CDR2 FQNEAQ (reference sequence). V lost 2 bases and J 2 bases, leaving 17 bases between the germline ends. The CDR3 loop spans 17 amino acids. CDR3: CASSLFPGVKYTDTQYF. For the CDR3, the DNA is TGTGCCAGCAGCTTATTTCCGGGGGTGAAGTACACAGATACGCAGTATTTT.

This clonotype has a handful of counts. This rearrangement joins TRBV19 to TRBJ2-4; D is uncertain. Between the trimmed V and J ends, which lost 3 bases and 0 bases, there was a span of 9 bases. Germline CDR1 is LNHDA and CDR2 is SQIVND (reference sequence). The CDR3 loop spans 15 amino acids. This CDR3 is CASSIGVPAKNIQYF. The CDR3 bases are TGTGCCAGTAGTATCGGCGTGCCAGCCAAAAACATTCAGTACTTC.

This clonotype has ten or more counts. The V gene is TRBV20-1, the J gene TRBJ1-2; D remains ambiguous. This CDR3 comprises 13 residues. The germline V and J ends were trimmed by 3 bases and 3 bases, with 11 bases remaining between them. Germline V gene data show CDR1 as DFQATT and CDR2 as SNEGSKA (reference sequence). In DNA, the CDR3 is TGCAGTGCTAGTAACTCCTTGGACTATGGCTACACCTTC. It is translated as CSASNSLDYGYTF.

A remark on this clonotype: The junction departs from germline at one end; a sequencing error may be responsible. The J gene is TRBJ2-2, the V gene TRBV2; D possibly corresponds to TRBD2 (6 bases). CDR1 and CDR2 (germline): SNHLY, FYNNEI. The CDR3 is 10 amino acids. The CDR3 nucleotides are TGTGCCAGCAGTGTCGGGGGGCTGTTTTTT. The encoded protein is CASSVGGLFF.

This clonotype has only a few counts. Sequence at one end of the junction differs from germline and may be a read error. This chain uses TRBV6-1 with TRBJ1-2, with TRBD1 matching 7 bases. CDR1 and CDR2 (germline): MNHNS, SASEGT. CDR3 length: 15 amino acids. Here the CDR3 reads CATSRRDRANDGYTF. CDR3 nucleotides: TGTGCCACCAGTCGAAGAGACAGGGCTAATGATGGCTACACCTTC.

The chain has TRBV19 and TRBJ1-1; weak D call: TRBD1 (5 bases). Trimming pared 7 bases from V and 1 base from J, leaving 10 bases between. The CDR3 sequence is 13 residues long. Germline V gene data show CDR1 as LNHDA and CDR2 as SQIVND (reference sequence). CDR3 sequence (DNA): TGTGCCAGTAAGGTCCAGGGGAACACTGAAGCTTTCTTT. Encoded protein: CASKVQGNTEAFF.

There are many counts of this clonotype. As DNA, the CDR3 is TGCAGCGTGGCGGGGGGATGGGGGCACTACAATGAGCAGTTCTTC. Protein product: CSVAGGWGHYNEQFF. V is TRBV29-1 and J is TRBJ2-1, with 8 positions matching TRBD2. Germline V lookup: CDR1 SQVTM, CDR2 ANQGSEA. This CDR3 is built from 15 residues. Unmatched junction bases numbered 10, after V lost 6 bases and J lost 3 bases.

In this sample, this clonotype turned up many times. The V gene is TRBV30, the J gene TRBJ1-5, with TRBD1 as a possible D gene (5 bases). The CDR3 runs to 13 residues. Between the trimmed V and J ends, which lost 2 bases and 5 bases, there was a span of 10 bases. From germline, CDR1 is GTSNPN and CDR2 SVGIG (reference sequence). The CDR3 region is CAWSSTGDQPQHF. CDR3 nucleotides: TGTGCCTGGAGTTCAACAGGAGATCAGCCCCAGCATTTT.

This chain connects TRBV4-1 to TRBJ1-2; 7 bases align to TRBD1. V shed 1 base, J shed 1 base, and the junction held 9 bases outside the gene matches. CDR1 is MGHRA, CDR2 YSYEKL, per germline. The CDR3 is made up of 17 amino acids. The CDR3 DNA reads as TGCGCCAGCAGCCAAGGAGACAGGGAGGACAGTAACTATGGCTACACCTTC. Amino acid sequence: CASSQGDREDSNYGYTF.

This clonotype was observed many times. The chain uses TRBV2 and TRBJ2-3, with D hard to call. The CDR3 has 13 residues. V was trimmed by 5 bases and J by 4 bases, leaving 10 bases between them. The V gene's germline CDR1 is SNHLY and CDR2 FYNNEI. The CDR3 sequence is CASSLVQADTQYF. The CDR3 nucleotides are TGTGCCAGCAGTCTAGTCCAGGCAGATACGCAGTATTTT. The full variable domain, with the rest looked up from reference TRBV2 and TRBJ2-3, is EPEVTQTPSHQVTQMGQEVILRCVPISNHLYFYWYRQILGQKVEFLVSFYNNEISEKSEIFDDQFSVERPDGSNFTLKIRSTKLEDSAMYFCASSLVQADTQYFGPGTRLTVL.

This clonotype was seen a single time. V usage is TRBV30 and J usage is TRBJ2-5; D tentatively reads TRBD1 or TRBD2 (5 bases each). Trimming cost V 8 bases and J 2 bases, with 21 bases left between them. CDR1 is GTSNPN, CDR2 SVGIG, per germline (reference sequence). The CDR3 is made up of 15 amino acids. CDR3 nucleotide sequence: TGTGCCAGTCTCGGGACGAACCCTACTCAAGAGACCCAGTACTTC. As protein: CASLGTNPTQETQYF.